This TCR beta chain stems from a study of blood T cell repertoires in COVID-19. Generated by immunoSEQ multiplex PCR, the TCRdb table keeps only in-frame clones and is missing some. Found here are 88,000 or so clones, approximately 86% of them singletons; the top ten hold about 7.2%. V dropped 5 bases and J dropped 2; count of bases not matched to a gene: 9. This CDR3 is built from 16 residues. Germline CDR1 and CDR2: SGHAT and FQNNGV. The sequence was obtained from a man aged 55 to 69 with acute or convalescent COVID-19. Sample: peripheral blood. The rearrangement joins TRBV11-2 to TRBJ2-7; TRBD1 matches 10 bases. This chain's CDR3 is CASSAFRDRGTYEQYF. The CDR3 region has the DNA TGTGCCAGCAGCGCATTCCGGGACAGGGGAACCTACGAGCAGTACTTC.